This T cell receptor (beta chain) was observed in a study of metastatic and nonmetastatic thyroid tumors. The overall study: Samples came from malignant and benign thyroid patients, and repertoires were compared across blood and tumor or nodule tissue.

The study's findings and limits: It was reported that TCR beta diversity was significantly higher in malignant thyroid tumors than benign nodules, in blood and tumor.

Between the trimmed V and J ends, which lost 6 bases and 2 bases, there was a span of 14 bases. Germline loops: CDR1 MRHNA, CDR2 SNTAGT. CDR3 length: 14 amino acids. Per the study methods: A distant-metastasis classifier for papillary thyroid cancer was built using CDR3 differences across clinicopathological groups. MiXCR reprocessed the PCR reads for TCRdb. The V and J calls were not made by the authors but by TCRdb's processing. This table has 9,000 to 9,500 clones, approximately 32% appearing once. This clone was seen only a few times. Its cognate antigen is unknown. Patients were all untreated before their thyroid surgery.

The source material was adjacent normal tissue. The chain employs TRBV6-4 and TRBJ2-7; tentative D call: TRBD2 (6 bases). The origin of this receptor is a female donor with papillary thyroid cancer or a benign thyroid nodule (not recorded which). Some clones in this sample may be carry-over from other donors' samples. The CDR3 loop reads CASSAQAGPYEQYF. The CDR3 nucleotides read TGTGCCAGCAGCGCGCAAGCGGGCCCCTACGAGCAGTACTTC.